What follows is one TCR beta chain and its context. Produced via immunoSEQ multiplex PCR; TCRdb's table is partial and in-frame only. Of about 14,000 clones in the sample, around 86% were seen once. This CDR3 is 16 amino acids long. Per germline, CDR1 MNHNS and CDR2 SASEGT. The V gene lost 2 bases and the J gene lost 8 bases, with 19 bases spanning the gap. The data originate from a study of T cell clonotyping in hematopoietic cell transplantation. This sample comprised PBMCs, obtained 100 days after allogeneic stem cell transplant. J is TRBJ2-1 and V is TRBV6-1, with D uncertain. The clonotype comes from a male patient aged 45-60 years who had an allogeneic stem cell transplant from an unrelated donor, so T cells may come from the graft donor. Some clones in this sample may be carry-over from other donors' samples. The CDR3 DNA reads as TGTGCCAGCAGTGAAAATGCCATCAATAGATTTTATGAGCAGTTCTTC. Protein: CASSENAINRFYEQFF.